This entry lists 14 T cell receptor beta chains sequenced from one sample in a study of cytomegalovirus exposure and HLA in healthy donors. The study ran its PCR with 60 Vbeta and 13 Jbeta primers. The table came from immunoSEQ multiplex PCR; TCRdb's copy has only in-frame clones and leaves some out. Counted here are about 160,000 clones, 80% to 85% occurring once; the ten biggest clones make up approximately 0.87%. Sequenced material: PBMCs. Receptor source: a girl aged 2 to 9 in good health and CMV-seropositive.

The genes are TRBV5-1 and TRBJ2-5, with a possible D match to TRBD2 (5 bases). Trimming cost V 0 bases and J 10 bases, with 10 bases left between them. The CDR3 extends over 12 amino acids. Germline CDR1 reads SGHRS; CDR2 reads YFSETQ. CDR3 in amino acids: CASSLGGEIQYF. CDR3 DNA sequence: TGCGCCAGCAGCTTGGGGGGAGAAATCCAGTACTTC.

This chain's CDR3 is CASSDAGNEQYF. Written as DNA, the CDR3 is TGTGCCAGCAGTGATGCGGGAAACGAGCAGTACTTC. This sequence joins TRBV25-1 and TRBJ2-7; possible D gene TRBD2, 6 bases. The V end was cut by 3 bases, the J end by 5 bases, with 8 bases between. The germline V gene has CDR1 MGHDK and CDR2 SYGVNS. CDR3 length: 12 amino acids.

J is TRBJ2-3 and V is TRBV29-1, with 13 bases matching TRBD2. This CDR3 is built from 15 residues. With 3 bases clipped from V and 5 bases from J, the junction kept 5 bases outside the gene matches. Germline V gene lookup returns CDR1 SQVTM and CDR2 ANQGSEA. The CDR3 DNA follows: TGCAGCGTTGACGGGACTAGCGGGAAGAGAGATACGCAGTATTTT. Translation gives CSVDGTSGKRDTQYF.

The chain recombines TRBV28 with TRBJ1-2; 7 positions match TRBD1. This CDR3 is 14 amino acids long. Trimming took 6 bases from V and 5 from J; bases not matched to a gene: 9. CDR1 MDHEN and CDR2 SYDVKM come from the germline V gene. Here the CDR3 reads CASRPRDRLYGYTF. The CDR3 coding sequence is TGTGCCAGCAGGCCCCGGGACAGACTGTATGGCTACACCTTC.

The chain employs TRBV11-3 and TRBJ2-1; 8 bases are a match to TRBD2. V was clipped by 5 bases and J by 8 bases; unmatched bases: 11. From germline, CDR1 is SGHNT and CDR2 YENEEA. The CDR3 sequence is 15 residues long. The CDR3 DNA is TGTGCCAGCAGCGTCGGGAGGGCCTTCTCGGATGAGCAGTTCTTC. Its translation: CASSVGRAFSDEQFF.

The CDR3 DNA is TGTGCCTGGAGTGTACAGGCCAATCAGCCCCAGCATTTT. Protein sequence: CAWSVQANQPQHF. V usage is TRBV30 and J usage is TRBJ1-5, with TRBD1 as a possible D gene (5 bases). Germline V lookup: CDR1 GTSNPN, CDR2 SVGIG (reference sequence). Trimming removed 0 bases at V and 3 bases at J, with 6 bases between. The CDR3 runs 13 residues. Together with reference TRBV30 and TRBJ1-5, the CDR3 gives the full variable domain: SQTIHQWPATLVQPVGSPLSLECTVEGTSNPNLYWYRQAAGRGLQLLFYSVGIGQISSEVPQNLSASRPQDRQFILSSKKLLLSDSGFYLCAWSVQANQPQHFGDGTRLSIL.

The table lists this clone with a few counts. This chain joins TRBV12-5 and TRBJ2-3, with D tentatively TRBD2 (6 bases). Trimming removed 8 bases at V and 1 base at J, with 22 bases between. CDR1 and CDR2 (germline): LGHNT, FRNRAP. The CDR3 is 17 amino acids. The CDR3 DNA is TGTGCTAGTTCCCAAGCCTGGGGGGACGGAGGCACAGATACGCAGTATTTT. Its translation: CASSQAWGDGGTDTQYF.

CDR3: CASSSAGQRETQYF. In DNA form, the CDR3 reads TGTGCCAGCAGCTCCGCGGGACAGCGAGAGACCCAGTACTTC. V and J are TRBV7-3 and TRBJ2-5, with D perhaps matching TRBD1 (7 bases). The CDR3 totals 14 residues. The germline CDR1 and CDR2 sequences are SGHTA and FQGTGA. Trimming cost V 4 bases and J 4 bases, with 13 bases left between them.

Only a few counts were recorded for this clone. The CDR3 region has the DNA TGCGCCAGCAGCACCGTAGGGGGCGCAAATGGCTACACCTTC. As protein: CASSTVGGANGYTF. The gene calls are TRBV5-1 and TRBJ1-2; 7 positions agree with TRBD1. J was trimmed by 6 bases and V by 4 bases; bases with no gene match: 9. This CDR3 is built from 14 residues. CDR1 and CDR2 from the germline V gene are SGHRS and YFSETQ.

The chain joins TRBV20-1 to TRBJ2-5; the D gene is possibly TRBD2 (5 bases). Between the trimmed V and J ends, which lost 3 bases and 3 bases, there was a span of 5 bases. The CDR3 runs to 11 residues. The V gene's germline CDR1 is DFQATT and CDR2 SNEGSKA (reference sequence). CDR3 in DNA: TGCAGTGCTAGCGGGAAAGAGACCCAGTACTTC. Translated: CSASGKETQYF.

For this clone: The same CDR3 is also encoded by other DNA sequences in this sample. CDR3 nucleotides: TGTGCCTGGAGTGTACTGGGGCAACCGAATCAGCCCCAGCATTTT. Translation: CAWSVLGQPNQPQHF. V usage is TRBV30 and J usage is TRBJ1-5; D possibly corresponds to TRBD1 (5 bases). Germline assignment: CDR1 GTSNPN and CDR2 SVGIG (reference sequence). This CDR3 has 15 residues. V lost 0 bases and J lost 4, with 13 bases in between. Full variable domain (remainder filled in from reference TRBV30 and TRBJ1-5): SQTIHQWPATLVQPVGSPLSLECTVEGTSNPNLYWYRQAAGRGLQLLFYSVGIGQISSEVPQNLSASRPQDRQFILSSKKLLLSDSGFYLCAWSVLGQPNQPQHFGDGTRLSIL.

The chain links TRBV5-1 to TRBJ2-2; 9 bases fit TRBD2. From germline, CDR1 is SGHRS and CDR2 YFSETQ. CDR3 length: 16 amino acids. V was pared by 4 bases and J by 6 bases, with 10 bases of the junction left unmatched. The chain's CDR3 is CASSRTSERGSGELFF. For the CDR3, the DNA is TGCGCCAGCAGCCGGACTAGCGAAAGGGGTTCCGGGGAGCTGTTTTTT.

J is TRBJ2-3 and V is TRBV2; 9 nucleotides align to TRBD1. The CDR3 runs 14 residues. Germline V gene data show CDR1 as SNHLY and CDR2 as FYNNEI. The V gene end was trimmed by 3 bases and the J gene end by 4 bases; junction bases not matched to a gene: 2. CDR3 protein: CASSDRQGADTQYF. DNA for the CDR3: TGTGCCAGCAGTGATAGACAGGGGGCAGATACGCAGTATTTT.

This rearrangement joins TRBV4-2 to TRBJ2-2; D unresolved. V was shortened by 8 bases and J by 1 base, with 14 bases between the two germline ends. CDR1 is LGHNA, CDR2 YNFKEQ, per germline. The CDR3 runs 15 residues. The CDR3 sequence is CASSAASLNTGELFF. The CDR3 DNA is TGTGCCAGCTCGGCGGCGTCTTTGAACACCGGGGAGCTGTTTTTT.